The 5 T cell receptor beta chains presented below share a single source sample, sequenced in a study of blood T cell repertoires in COVID-19. The protocol was immunoSEQ multiplex PCR, while the TCRdb copy is restricted to in-frame clones and leaves out a portion. The sample holds more than 60,000 clones; roughly nine tenths are singletons and the top ten take 15% to 20%. The sample was peripheral blood. The source is a woman aged 80 or over with active or convalescent COVID-19.

The chain has TRBV10-3 and TRBJ2-7; TRBD1 matches at 7 bases. Per the germline V gene, CDR1 is ENHRY and CDR2 is SYGVKD. CDR3 length equals 16 residues. After removal of 5 bases from V and 2 bases from J, the junction contained 12 bases not matched to a gene. CDR3 bases: TGTGCCATCAGTAAGGGTCAGACAGGGATGGCCTACGAGCAGTACTTC. As protein: CAISKGQTGMAYEQYF.

The rearrangement links TRBV30 to TRBJ2-5; D is possibly TRBD1 (6 bases). Trimming took off 0 bases at V and 9 bases at J, with 14 bases between the two ends. From germline, CDR1 is GTSNPN and CDR2 SVGIG (reference sequence). The CDR3 has 13 residues. CDR3 amino acids: CAWSVVGARAQYF. CDR3 DNA: TGTGCCTGGAGTGTTGTGGGGGCTAGGGCCCAGTACTTC. Looking up the rest from reference TRBV30 and TRBJ2-5 gives the full variable domain: SQTIHQWPATLVQPVGSPLSLECTVEGTSNPNLYWYRQAAGRGLQLLFYSVGIGQISSEVPQNLSASRPQDRQFILSSKKLLLSDSGFYLCAWSVVGARAQYFGPGTRLLVL.

The rearrangement links TRBV3-1 (or the pseudogene TRBV3-2) to TRBJ1-1; D uncertain. Trimming shortened V by 4 bases and J by 2 bases, and 11 bases separated the two germline ends. From germline, CDR1 is LGHDT and CDR2 YNNKEL (reference sequence). This CDR3 has 14 residues. In DNA form, the CDR3 reads TGTGCCAGCAGCCTCGGGAGACTCAACACTGAAGCTTTCTTT. Its protein is CASSLGRLNTEAFF.

This chain uses TRBV6-5 with TRBJ1-2; no reliable D call. The CDR3 totals 14 residues. V was cut by 0 bases and J by 8 bases, with 13 bases left in between. CDR1 is MNHEY, CDR2 SVGAGI, per germline. The CDR3 spells CASSYSRESEGYTF. In nucleotides, the CDR3 is TGTGCCAGCAGTTACTCAAGGGAGTCGGAGGGCTACACCTTC.

This clone was recorded only once. This sequence joins TRBV4-3 and TRBJ1-2, with D unresolved. CDR3 length: 16 amino acids. Between the trimmed V and J ends, which lost 0 bases and 0 bases, there was a span of 11 bases. Germline CDR1 reads LGHNA; CDR2 reads YSLEER. CDR3 DNA: TGCGCCAGCAGCCAAGACTTGGGCAGAACTAACTATGGCTACACCTTC. This codes for CASSQDLGRTNYGYTF.